This T cell receptor (beta chain) was identified during a study of shared clonotypes between healthy human individuals. Across the whole study: The donors, a couple of women and a few men, were aged 18 to 49.

Germline V CDR1 and CDR2: LNHDA, SQIVND (reference sequence). The CDR3 consists of 17 residues. V lost 5 bases to trimming and J lost 4 bases; unmatched junction nucleotides: 13. At deep level, the assay was performed. Sequencing used immunoSEQ multiplex PCR; TCRdb keeps in-frame clones, though not all of them. This sample has about 450,000 clones, with around three quarters found just once. This chain joins TRBV19 and TRBJ1-1, with 10 bases lining up with TRBD1. The receptor's source is a woman in her thirties or forties in good health. Some clones in this sample may be carry-over from other donors' samples. Sample: PBMCs. CDR3 protein: CASSPSDRGEGATEAFF. The DNA of the CDR3 is TGTGCCAGTAGTCCCTCGGACAGGGGGGAAGGGGCCACTGAAGCTTTCTTT.